This T cell receptor (beta chain) was sequenced during a study of OX40 agonist ivuxolimab in advanced cancers. Across the study: A mean age of approximately 58 years, range roughly 23 to 85, was recorded, and under 85% were male. Study-wide results and caveats: Clonal expansion among partial responders at 0.1-3.0 mg/kg ranked near the lowest. CD8+ T cells (on average) carried more expanded clones than CD4+ T cells.

V was trimmed by 8 bases and J by 4 bases, leaving 12 bases between them. Germline loops: CDR1 SNHLY, CDR2 FYNNEI. The CDR3 runs to 12 residues. Assay: immunoSEQ multiplex PCR; the TCRdb copy retains only in-frame clones and omits some. The repertoire holds 45,000 to 50,000 clones, about nine tenths seen once, with roughly 54% in the top ten. This clone was counted a few times. Its antigen is still unknown. The receptor comes from an adult with an advanced solid tumor such as melanoma, head and neck, liver or kidney cancer. Sequenced material: CD4+ or CD8+ T cells sorted from blood, taken in a trial of the OX40 agonist ivuxolimab. V and J are TRBV2 and TRBJ2-7, with D perhaps matching TRBD2 (5 bases). CDR3 protein: CASLQGGYEQYF. The CDR3 DNA follows: TGTGCCAGCCTCCAAGGAGGTTACGAGCAGTACTTC.